This TCR beta chain derives from a study of a mutant IDH1 vaccine in newly diagnosed glioma. About the research overall: In some groups vaccination began 4-6 weeks post-radiotherapy; others received it with temozolomide. Therapy received beforehand was radiotherapy, temozolomide, or both, with most patients given both.

TCRdb keeps only in-frame clones here, not all; method: immunoSEQ multiplex PCR. The sample consists of roughly 51,000 clones, about 86% of them appearing once. Noted time point: week 5, during vaccination. Every vaccine dose comprised 300 ug of mutant IDH1 20-mer peptide plus topical imiquimod. Donor diagnoses consisted of new WHO grade 3 or 4 IDH1-mutant, ATRX-lost astrocytomas. The CDR3 has 16 residues. Trimming cost V 6 bases and J 3 bases; bases outside gene matches: 12. Remarks on this clone: Its cognate antigen is unknown.

Sequenced material: PBMCs, taken from a glioma patient whose treatment included an IDH1 peptide vaccine. This receptor was identified in a man under 40 with glioma. The J gene is TRBJ2-7, the V gene TRBV23-1, with TRBD1 identical over 9 bases. TRBV23-1 is reported as an ORF; its role is uncertain. In DNA, the CDR3 is TGCGCCAGCAGACGAGCGAATTCGGACAGGGGCTACGAGCAGTACTTC. Translating gives CASRRANSDRGYEQYF.